This passage covers 22 T cell receptor beta chains from one sample sequenced in a study of T cell repertoires in cytomegalovirus infection. TCRdb reprocessed the reads with MiXCR, giving one entry per CDR3 protein. This table holds about 490,000 distinct CDR3 sequences, about 11% found once. The material sequenced was PBMCs. All receptors derive from a human donor in good health (CMV status not recorded). Some clones in this sample may be carry-over from other donors' samples.

J is TRBJ1-5 and V is TRBV14; D is perhaps TRBD1 (6 bases). The CDR3 spans 17 residues. Germline V lookup: CDR1 SGHDN, CDR2 FVKESK. V was pared by 1 base and J by 8 bases, with 21 bases between. The CDR3 DNA reads as TGTGCCAGCAGCCAAGTCCTGGAAGACAGGCCAGTAAAGCCCCAGCATTTT. Its translation: CASSQVLEDRPVKPQHF. The variable domain in full, completed from reference TRBV14 and TRBJ1-5, reads EAGVTQFPSHSVIEKGQTVTLRCDPISGHDNLYWYRRVMGKEIKFLLHFVKESKQDESGMPNNRFLAERTGGTYSTLKVQPAELEDSGVYFCASSQVLEDRPVKPQHFGDGTRLSIL.

This clonotype has at least ten counts. J is TRBJ1-1 and V is TRBV7-9; D is perhaps TRBD1 (5 bases). V lost 2 bases and J 0 bases, leaving 7 bases between the germline ends. The CDR3 is made up of 14 amino acids. Looked up from germline, CDR1 is SEHNR and CDR2 is FQNEAQ (reference sequence). The CDR3 sequence: CASSLTTVNTEAFF. The CDR3 DNA reads as TGTGCCAGCAGCTTAACGACAGTGAACACTGAAGCTTTCTTT.

This clonotype was seen a handful of times. V gene TRBV12-3 or TRBV12-4 combines with J gene TRBJ2-7; D is uncertain. V shed 6 bases and J shed 2 bases, with 14 bases lying between them. The CDR3 sequence is 14 residues long. The CDR3: CASSPGPRTYEQYF. DNA for the CDR3: TGTGCCAGCAGCCCCGGGCCGAGGACCTACGAGCAGTACTTC.

The V gene is TRBV3-1, the J gene TRBJ1-3; maybe TRBD1 (6 bases). Germline V gives CDR1 LGHDT, CDR2 YNNKEL (reference sequence). Deletions cut 5 bases from V and 2 bases from J, with 13 bases between. The CDR3 sequence is 15 residues long. The DNA for the CDR3 is TGTGCCAGCAGCGATTATTGGGGGCCTGGAAACACCATATATTTT. This gives the protein CASSDYWGPGNTIYF. Based on the CDR3 plus reference TRBV3-1 and TRBJ1-3, the full variable domain is DTAVSQTPKYLVTQMGNDKSIKCEQNLGHDTMYWYKQDSKKFLKIMFSYNNKELIINETVPNRFSPKSPDKAHLNLHINSLELGDSAVYFCASSDYWGPGNTIYFGEGSWLTVV.

This clonotype was detected many times. The V call is TRBV27, the J call TRBJ1-1, with D hard to call. CDR1 is MNHEY, CDR2 SMNVEV, per germline (reference sequence). This CDR3 is built from 14 residues. Trimming pared 3 bases from V and 0 bases from J, leaving 8 bases between. As DNA, the CDR3 is TGTGCCAGCAGTTTCAAGGACGTGAACACTGAAGCTTTCTTT. It is translated as CASSFKDVNTEAFF.

About this clonotype itself: This clone may be a read error of a much larger clone one base away. CDR3 in DNA: TGTGCCAGCTCACCGAGGGCCAACGCCGGGGAGCTGTTTTTT. This translates into CASSPRANAGELFF. The V call is TRBV18, the J call TRBJ2-2, with D possibly TRBD2 on 5 matching bases. This CDR3 region has 14 residues. Trimming cost V 3 bases and J 6 bases, with 11 bases left between them. CDR1 KGHSH and CDR2 LQKENI come from the germline V gene.

This clonotype was counted at least ten times. This rearrangement joins TRBV14 to TRBJ2-5; 10 bases map to TRBD1. The CDR3 length is 16 residues. The V gene's germline CDR1 is SGHDN and CDR2 FVKESK. Losses at the gene ends were 4 bases for V and 1 base for J; bases not matched to a gene: 6. CDR3 in amino acids: CASSLWTGGGQETQYF. CDR3 sequence (DNA): TGTGCCAGCAGCCTGTGGACAGGGGGAGGCCAAGAGACCCAGTACTTC.

This clonotype was recorded a few times. V and J are TRBV7-9 and TRBJ2-7, with a weak D call TRBD2 (5 bases). The CDR3 is 14 amino acids. V was shortened by 2 bases and J by 3 bases, with 11 bases between the two germline ends. Looked up from germline, CDR1 is SEHNR and CDR2 is FQNEAQ (reference sequence). CDR3 nucleotides: TGTGCCAGCAGCTTACAGTCTGGGAGCTACGAGCAGTACTTC. This translates into CASSLQSGSYEQYF.

This clonotype showed up many times. The rearrangement joins TRBV11-2 to TRBJ2-5; 7 bases map to TRBD1. The CDR3 is made up of 14 amino acids. Germline V gene sequence: CDR1 SGHAT, CDR2 FQNNGV. Unmatched junction bases numbered 5, after V lost 5 bases and J lost 2 bases. Written as DNA, the CDR3 is TGTGCCAGCAGCGTCCCGGGACAGCAAGAGACCCAGTACTTC. Translated: CASSVPGQQETQYF.

This CDR3 is CASSLGHNYGYTF. Here the CDR3 DNA reads TGTGCCAGCAGTCTGGGGCATAACTATGGCTACACCTTC. The chain combines TRBV28 with TRBJ1-2, with D maybe TRBD1 (5 bases). The CDR3 has 13 residues. The germline gives CDR1 MDHEN, CDR2 SYDVKM. V gave up 5 bases and J gave up 1 base, with 8 bases separating them.

This clonotype was recorded at least ten times. The V gene is TRBV7-3, the J gene TRBJ2-1; 7 positions match TRBD2. Unmatched junction bases numbered 15, after V lost 5 bases and J lost 5 bases. The CDR3 is made up of 17 amino acids. Germline V gene data show CDR1 as SGHTA and CDR2 as FQGTGA. Written as DNA, the CDR3 is TGTGCCAGCAGCGCCCAAATCGGGATAGCGGGTAACAATGAGCAGTTCTTC. Residues: CASSAQIGIAGNNEQFF.

This clonotype was observed a handful of times. V gene TRBV5-5 combines with J gene TRBJ1-5; a possible D gene is TRBD1 (6 bases). Germline assignment: CDR1 SGHKS and CDR2 YYEKEE (reference sequence). This CDR3 region has 14 residues. V lost 4 bases to trimming and J lost 3 bases, with 11 bases between them. CDR3 nucleotide sequence: TGTGCCAGCAGCCGACAGGTTGACAATCAGCCCCAGCATTTT. It encodes CASSRQVDNQPQHF.

This clonotype has ten or more counts. This chain joins TRBV12-3 or TRBV12-4 and TRBJ2-3; D is tentatively TRBD1 or TRBD2 (5 bases each). The CDR3 is made up of 15 amino acids. The V and J ends lost 3 bases and 0 bases respectively, with 10 bases between them. CDR3 amino acids: CASSLRRDSTDTQYF. The CDR3 coding sequence is TGTGCCAGCAGTTTGCGCCGGGACAGCACAGATACGCAGTATTTT.

This clonotype was seen at least ten times. J is TRBJ2-3 and V is TRBV7-2; D uncertain. CDR3 length: 13 amino acids. Looked up from germline, CDR1 is SGHTA and CDR2 is FQGNSA. Trimming pared 3 bases from V and 4 bases from J, leaving 8 bases between. The CDR3 spells CASSFSGADTQYF. As DNA, the CDR3 is TGTGCCAGCAGCTTTTCTGGGGCAGATACGCAGTATTTT. Using reference TRBV7-2 and TRBJ2-3 for the parts outside the CDR3, the full variable domain is GAGVSQSPSNKVTEKGKDVELRCDPISGHTALYWYRQSLGQGLEFLIYFQGNSAPDKSGLPSDRFSAERTGGSVSTLTIQRTQQEDSAVYLCASSFSGADTQYFGPGTRLTVL.

On this clonotype: A much larger clonotype is one base distant, so this may be a read error. The chain carries TRBV5-6 and TRBJ1-3; TRBD1 aligns across 11 bases. This CDR3 has 16 amino acids. Germline assignment: CDR1 SGHDT and CDR2 YYEEEE. The chain's CDR3 is CVSSSPGQGGSNTIYF. The CDR3 DNA sequence: TGTGTCAGCAGCAGTCCGGGACAGGGGGGAAGCAACACCATATATTTT.

V and J are TRBV6-6 and TRBJ1-1, with D possibly matching TRBD1 (6 bases). V lost 7 bases and J 2 bases, leaving 14 bases between the germline ends. The CDR3 is 14 residues long. Germline loops: CDR1 MNHNY, CDR2 SVGAGI (reference sequence). In DNA, the CDR3 is TGTGCCAGCACCCCCCTGGGGGCCAACACTGAAGCTTTCTTT. Amino acids: CASTPLGANTEAFF.

This clonotype was counted ten times or more. The chain is built from TRBV28 and TRBJ1-5; the D gene is possibly TRBD1 (5 bases). CDR1 is MDHEN, CDR2 SYDVKM, per germline. Trimming stripped 4 bases from V and 6 bases from J, with 28 bases between. The CDR3 extends over 19 amino acids. The CDR3 bases are TGTGCCAGCAGTTCATTAAAATCTCTCCGGGACGTAGGTCTTCAGCCCCAGCATTTT. Its protein product is CASSSLKSLRDVGLQPQHF. Looking up the rest from reference TRBV28 and TRBJ1-5 gives the full variable domain: DVKVTQSSRYLVKRTGEKVFLECVQDMDHENMFWYRQDPGLGLRLIYFSYDVKMKEKGDIPEGYSVSREKKERFSLILESASTNQTSMYLCASSSLKSLRDVGLQPQHFGDGTRLSIL.

V is TRBV23-1 and J is TRBJ1-5; D is possibly TRBD1 (5 bases). TRBV23-1 is annotated as an ORF whose role is uncertain. V lost 4 bases and J lost 3, with 22 bases in between. The length of the CDR3 is 18 residues. The CDR3 protein is CASSRNRARCRDNQPQHF. In DNA form, the CDR3 reads TGCGCCAGCAGTCGCAACCGGGCTAGGTGCAGGGACAATCAGCCCCAGCATTTT.

This clonotype was detected ten times or more. V and J are TRBV20-1 and TRBJ2-7; D gene uncertain. From germline, CDR1 is DFQATT and CDR2 SNEGSKA (reference sequence). This CDR3 has 11 amino acids. V lost 5 bases to trimming and J lost 6 bases, with 11 bases between them. CDR3 in amino acids: CSASSWSEQYF. CDR3 bases: TGCAGTGCTTCGTCTTGGAGCGAGCAGTACTTC.

V usage is TRBV12-3 or TRBV12-4 and J usage is TRBJ2-5; 8 nucleotides line up with TRBD2. Trimming at V came to 6 bases and at J to 6 bases, leaving 3 bases not matched to a gene. This CDR3 comprises 12 residues. The CDR3 DNA is TGTGCCAGCAGCCCGGGGGGGAAGACCCAGTACTTC. Residues: CASSPGGKTQYF.

The CDR3 loop reads CASSLEGTTGETQYF. CDR3 in DNA: TGCGCCAGCAGCTTGGAGGGGACTACAGGAGAGACCCAGTACTTC. This chain joins TRBV5-1 and TRBJ2-5, with 7 bases that match TRBD2. This CDR3 is built from 15 residues. V shed 0 bases and J 4 bases; nucleotides not matched to a gene: 6. Germline V CDR1 and CDR2: SGHRS, YFSETQ. Filled out from reference TRBV5-1 and TRBJ2-5, the complete variable domain reads KAGVTQTPRYLIKTRGQQVTLSCSPISGHRSVSWYQQTPGQGLQFLFEYFSETQRNKGNFPGRFSGRQFSNSRSEMNVSTLELGDSALYLCASSLEGTTGETQYFGPGTRLLVL.

The rearrangement uses TRBV2 and TRBJ2-1; either TRBD1 or TRBD2 may supply D (5 bases each). Looked up from germline, CDR1 is SNHLY and CDR2 is FYNNEI. Trimming shortened V by 10 bases and J by 10 bases, and 20 bases separated the two germline ends. This CDR3 spans 13 amino acids. This CDR3 reads CATLRNRDQEQFF. CDR3 nucleotides: TGTGCCACCCTCCGGAATCGGGACCAAGAGCAGTTCTTC.